The following is a T cell receptor beta chain sequence with its context. The data were produced by immunoSEQ multiplex PCR, yet TCRdb's version contains in-frame clones alone and is incomplete. The data contain under 95,000 clones, roughly 92% of them singletons. This entry comes from a study of T cell changes during pregnancy in multiple sclerosis. V lost 3 bases and J 7 bases, leaving 21 bases between the germline ends. The germline CDR1 and CDR2 sequences are SQVTM and ANQGSEA. The length of the CDR3 is 15 residues. The sample was peripheral blood, taken after pregnancy. The rearrangement links TRBV29-1 to TRBJ1-2; D is uncertain. This TCR derives from a female donor with multiple sclerosis, enrolled in a pregnancy study. The CDR3 DNA reads as TGCAGCGTTGAGGTAGGAGCCGCCGTTTCGAGTGGCTACACCTTC. This sequence encodes CSVEVGAAVSSGYTF.